These T cell receptor beta chains were read from a single sample in a study of blood T cells in healthy people across ages. TCRdb recomputed calls from the 5' RACE reads with MiXCR, one row per CDR3 protein. The data hold over a million distinct CDR3 sequences, with more than 35% observed a single time. Sequenced sample: blood. These receptors originate from a woman aged 60 to 75 in good health. Both conserved end residues are part of each CDR3. A D gene is named only where the DNA matches it firmly. Size is omitted from some rows. Given values are once, few, many or a class for expanded clones.

j_call v_call d_call clone_size cdr3_aa cdr3_nt
TRBJ2-7 TRBV7-8 . . CASSFSVVQTYEQYF TGTGCCAGCAGCTTCTCAGTGGTGCAGACTTACGAGCAGTACTTC
TRBJ2-3 TRBV18 TRBD1 few CASSPWGQSPDTQYF TGTGCCAGCTCACCTTGGGGACAGTCCCCCGATACGCAGTATTTT
TRBJ2-7 TRBV5-1 TRBD1 once CASSPDRQGHEQYF TGCGCCAGCAGCCCCGATCGACAGGGCCATGAGCAGTACTTC
TRBJ1-6 TRBV20-1 . few CSARDPGHHNSPLHF TGCAGTGCTAGAGATCCGGGACACCATAATTCACCCCTCCACTTT
TRBJ1-4 TRBV5-1 . . CASSLAAGPNEKLFF TGCGCCAGCAGCTTGGCGGCAGGGCCTAATGAAAAACTGTTTTTT
TRBJ2-1 TRBV7-8 TRBD2 . CASSWGLAGAVVYNEQFF TGTGCCAGCAGCTGGGGACTAGCGGGAGCCGTGGTCTACAATGAGCAGTTCTTC
TRBJ2-5 TRBV4-1 . . CASSQDYPRETQYF TGCGCCAGCAGCCAAGATTATCCTCGGGAGACCCAGTACTTC
TRBJ2-3 TRBV3-1 TRBD2 . CASSRVTGLAGRTDTQYF TGTGCCAGCAGCCGCGTAACCGGACTAGCGGGGCGCACAGATACGCAGTATTTT
TRBJ2-5 TRBV6-5 . . CASSCSGGRGETQYF TGTGCCAGCAGTTGCTCAGGGGGGCGCGGGGAGACCCAGTACTTC
TRBJ2-1 TRBV7-6 TRBD2 . CASSLAFPSGDYNEQFF TGTGCCAGCAGCTTAGCATTCCCAAGCGGGGACTACAATGAGCAGTTCTTC
TRBJ2-7 TRBV29-1 . many CSVELTGMPYEQYF TGCAGCGTTGAATTGACGGGAATGCCCTACGAGCAGTACTTC
TRBJ2-2 TRBV9 . . CASIGEASTGELFF TGTGCCAGCATTGGGGAGGCGAGCACCGGGGAGCTGTTTTTT
TRBJ2-1 TRBV25-1 . few CASSLQRYNEQFF TGTGCCAGCAGTTTGCAGAGATACAATGAGCAGTTCTTC
TRBJ2-7 TRBV12-3/TRBV12-4 TRBD2 . CASSPGLAGGHEQYF TGTGCCAGCAGTCCAGGACTAGCGGGAGGTCACGAGCAGTACTTC